The entry below describes one TCR beta chain. The protocol was immunoSEQ multiplex PCR, while the TCRdb copy is restricted to in-frame clones and leaves out a portion. The repertoire includes approximately 110,000 clones, roughly 92% of them detected once, and 6% to 8% sits in the top ten. CDR3 size: 13 residues. Germline V CDR1 and CDR2: SQVTM, ANQGSEA. Trimming cost V 5 bases and J 4 bases; bases outside gene matches: 6. This sample stems from a study of control samples from healthy donors and cancer patients. The sequence came from a woman aged 18-29 years in good health. Sequenced: blood. The chain carries TRBV29-1 and TRBJ1-2; TRBD1 aligns across 8 bases. CDR3 region: CSVPLGQGYGYTF. The CDR3 bases are TGCAGCGTTCCACTCGGACAGGGCTATGGCTACACCTTC.